The sequence of this TCR beta chain was determined in a study of OX40 agonist ivuxolimab in advanced cancers. This CDR3 is built from 13 residues. Germline CDR1 and CDR2: MNHNS and SASEGT. The germline V and J ends were trimmed by 4 bases and 5 bases, with 11 bases remaining between them. The data were produced by immunoSEQ multiplex PCR, yet TCRdb's version contains in-frame clones alone and is incomplete. In the table there are tens of thousands of clones, 70% to 90% of which are singletons. V is TRBV6-1 and J is TRBJ1-1; D gene ambiguous. This TCR was recovered from an adult with an advanced solid tumor such as melanoma, head and neck, liver or kidney cancer. The sample here was CD4+ or CD8+ T cells sorted from blood, taken in a trial of the OX40 agonist ivuxolimab. DNA of the CDR3: TGTGCCAGCAGTGTCGGACCTCTAACTGAAGCTTTCTTT. Amino acid sequence: CASSVGPLTEAFF.